What follows describes a single T cell receptor beta chain. The target antigen is unknown. PCR amplification relied on 60 Vbeta primers (plus 13 Jbeta primers). In the authors' methods: It was a later analysis that counted 75 million to 90 million unique TCR beta chains, of which 8.5 million to 12 million were shared. Profiling relied on immunoSEQ multiplex PCR, and the TCRdb table lists in-frame clones only, not all of them. V, J and clone size reflect that table, while D and trimming were determined from the DNA. The repertoire consists of under 150,000 clones, with about two thirds occurring once and the leading ten covering roughly 2.5%. The data stem from a study of cytomegalovirus exposure and HLA in healthy donors. V was trimmed by 2 bases and J by 7 bases, leaving 2 bases between them. In germline, CDR1 is SGHAT, CDR2 FQDESV (reference sequence). The CDR3 totals 11 residues. The study's findings and limits: With DRB1 most and HLA-C fewest, TCR association rates differed between HLA loci in a later analysis.

This chain connects TRBV11-1 to TRBJ2-2; no definite D call. Sequencing was carried out using PBMCs. This receptor was identified in a woman aged 40 to 55 in good health and CMV-seronegative. As DNA, the CDR3 is TGTGCCAGCAGCTTATACGGGGAGCTGTTTTTT. This codes for CASSLYGELFF.